A selection of T cell receptor beta chains follows, all from one sample in a study of blood T cell repertoires in COVID-19. The repertoire was sequenced with immunoSEQ multiplex PCR; TCRdb's copy has only in-frame clones and lacks some. The table has 300,000 to 350,000 clones, more than 75% seen once. Sequencing used peripheral blood. These receptors came from a woman under 30 who had recovered from COVID-19. Each CDR3 is given with its conserved first and last residue. Each record gives: clone size, D gene, J gene, V gene, CDR3 protein, CDR3 DNA. D genes are given only for firm matches. Some rows mark clone size as missing; the rest say once, few, many or name a class of expanded clone.

NA	NA	TRBJ1-1	TRBV4-1	CASSHLSGVSNTEAFF	TGCGCCAGCAGCCATCTGTCAGGGGTTTCTAACACTGAAGCTTTCTTT
once	NA	TRBJ1-2	TRBV5-1	CASSLSRNYGYTF	TGCGCCAGCAGCTTGTCGAGGAACTATGGCTACACCTTC
NA	TRBD2	TRBJ2-2	TRBV3-1/TRBV3-2	CASSRREGLLSGTGELFF	TGTGCCAGCAGCCGGCGGGAGGGCCTTTTATCAGGCACCGGGGAGCTGTTTTTT
NA	NA	TRBJ1-2	TRBV4-3	CASSQELVRADYGYTF	TGCGCCAGCAGCCAAGAATTAGTCAGGGCGGACTATGGCTACACCTTC
NA	NA	TRBJ1-6	TRBV5-8	CASSTGLLASPLHF	TGTGCCAGCAGCACGGGACTCCTTGCTTCACCCCTCCACTTT
NA	NA	TRBJ2-1	TRBV10-3	CAISELRDSSYNEQFF	TGTGCCATCAGTGAGTTGAGGGACTCCTCCTACAATGAGCAGTTCTTC
NA	NA	TRBJ1-3	TRBV30	CAWSVLGGSGNTIYF	TGTGCCTGGAGTGTACTAGGGGGCTCTGGAAACACCATATATTTT
NA	TRBD2	TRBJ2-1	TRBV27	CASSFRGVGLAGGSLYNEQFF	TGTGCCAGCAGTTTCCGGGGGGTCGGACTAGCGGGAGGGTCCCTGTACAATGAGCAGTTCTTC
NA	NA	TRBJ1-1	TRBV19	CATTLGQTTEAFF	TGTGCCACCACCCTTGGACAGACCACTGAAGCTTTCTTT
NA	NA	TRBJ1-1	TRBV19	CASSIQGKMAEAFF	TGTGCCAGTAGTATACAGGGGAAGATGGCTGAAGCTTTCTTT
NA	NA	TRBJ2-1	TRBV5-5	CASSWADTSSYNEQFF	TGTGCCAGCAGTTGGGCCGATACCAGCTCCTACAATGAGCAGTTCTTC
NA	NA	TRBJ1-1	TRBV5-6	CASSFQGNFAEAFF	TGTGCCAGCAGCTTCCAGGGGAACTTCGCTGAAGCTTTCTTT
NA	NA	TRBJ1-5	TRBV10-3	CAISEQPNQPQHF	TGTGCCATCAGTGAACAGCCGAACCAGCCCCAGCATTTT
NA	NA	TRBJ1-6	TRBV6-1	CASSDPVSNSPLHF	TGTGCCAGCAGTGACCCAGTGTCTAATTCACCCCTCCACTTT
NA	NA	TRBJ2-3	TRBV18	CASSPRAYGDTQYF	TGTGCCAGCTCACCGCGGGCCTACGGCGATACGCAGTATTTT
once	NA	TRBJ1-1	TRBV4-1	CASSQDWGGTEAFF	TGCGCCAGCAGCCAAGATTGGGGGGGAACTGAAGCTTTCTTT
NA	TRBD1	TRBJ2-2	TRBV6-5	CASSFWTGDDTGELFF	TGTGCCAGCAGTTTTTGGACAGGGGATGACACCGGGGAGCTGTTTTTT
NA	NA	TRBJ1-1	TRBV2	CASSSTESTEAFF	TGTGCCAGCAGTTCTACAGAAAGTACTGAAGCTTTCTTT
few	NA	TRBJ2-2	TRBV10-1	CASSTPLRTGELFF	TGCGCCAGCAGCACTCCGCTGAGGACCGGGGAGCTGTTTTTT
NA	NA	TRBJ1-2	TRBV28	CASSLFFRGGYSYGYTF	TGTGCCAGCAGTTTATTCTTTAGGGGGGGTTATAGCTATGGCTACACCTTC
NA	NA	TRBJ1-1	TRBV18	CASSPRGTAFF	TGTGCCAGCTCACCCCGAGGTACAGCTTTCTTT
NA	NA	TRBJ1-1	TRBV19	CASSIDVGQNTEAFF	TGTGCCAGTAGTATAGATGTGGGACAGAACACTGAAGCTTTCTTT
NA	NA	TRBJ1-5	TRBV6-5	CASSPSTQPQHF	TGTGCCAGCAGTCCGAGCACCCAGCCCCAGCATTTT
NA	NA	TRBJ2-2	TRBV6-2/TRBV6-3	CASSYRATGGELFF	TGTGCCAGCAGTTACCGGGCCACAGGCGGGGAGCTGTTTTTT
NA	TRBD1	TRBJ1-4	TRBV10-3	CATATGLTEKLFF	TGTGCCACCGCGACAGGGTTAACGGAAAAACTGTTTTTT
few	NA	TRBJ1-1	TRBV9	CASSVRGNTEAFF	TGTGCCAGCAGCGTACGGGGGAACACTGAAGCTTTCTTT